Listed here is a single TCR beta chain. Its specificity is unknown. The data were obtained in a study of blood T cells in healthy people across ages. Study results and limitations: Investigators treated diversity estimates from one million T cells as underestimates. TCR beta diversity was tightly associated with the proportion of naive T cells.

V lost 2 bases, J lost 2 bases, and 4 bases stayed unmatched. This CDR3 is built from 15 residues. Germline assignment: CDR1 SGHTA and CDR2 FQGNSA. A second PCR of roughly 6 to 12 cycles used a sample-barcoded 5' primer and a J-beta primer mix. The template-switch adaptor was a 5' adaptor with 12 random nucleotides. It tagged each cDNA molecule. TCRdb reprocessed the 5' RACE reads with MiXCR, giving one entry per CDR3 protein. The repertoire has around 1,700,000 distinct CDR3 sequences, approximately 28% of them found once; the top ten carry 7.7%. Isolation per sample recovered at least 7 million PBMCs.

The V and J genes are TRBV7-2 and TRBJ2-5; 8 nucleotides agree with TRBD2. The sequenced sample was blood. The TCR was taken from a woman younger than 45 in good health. CDR3 sequence: CASSLLIAGQETQYF. In DNA, the CDR3 is TGTGCCAGCAGCTTACTAATAGCGGGACAAGAGACCCAGTACTTC.